Listed below are T cell receptor beta chains from one sample, sequenced in a study of blood T cells in healthy people across ages. One entry per CDR3 protein, called by TCRdb with MiXCR from the 5' RACE reads. The data contain hundreds of thousands of distinct CDR3 sequences, around 49% of them singletons. Sequencing input: blood. The receptor source for this set is a woman aged 55-69 years in good health. CDR3s include the opening cysteine and the closing phenylalanine or tryptophan. Each record gives: J gene, D gene, clone size, V gene, CDR3 length, CDR3 DNA, CDR3 protein. D genes are given only for firm matches. Rows give clone size only sometimes, using once, few, many, or a class for an expanded clone.

J gene: TRBJ2-1
D gene: TRBD1
clone size: -
V gene: TRBV7-6
CDR3 length: 14
CDR3 DNA: TGTGCCAGCAGCTTAAACAGACAGGGAAAGGAGCAGTTCTTC
CDR3 protein: CASSLNRQGKEQFF

J gene: TRBJ2-7
D gene: TRBD1
clone size: -
V gene: TRBV10-3
CDR3 length: 16
CDR3 DNA: TGTGCCATCAGTGAGGGCAGGGGGCGATCTGCGGGCGAGCAGTACTTC
CDR3 protein: CAISEGRGRSAGEQYF

J gene: TRBJ1-1
D gene: -
clone size: -
V gene: TRBV5-6
CDR3 length: 14
CDR3 DNA: TGTGCCAGCAGCTCGCGGGCCCTTAACACTGAAGCTTTCTTT
CDR3 protein: CASSSRALNTEAFF

J gene: TRBJ2-7
D gene: -
clone size: few
V gene: TRBV7-2
CDR3 length: 14
CDR3 DNA: TGTGCCAGCAGCTTCATGGCGAGCTCCTACGAGCAGTACTTC
CDR3 protein: CASSFMASSYEQYF

J gene: TRBJ2-1
D gene: -
clone size: -
V gene: TRBV12-3/TRBV12-4
CDR3 length: 13
CDR3 DNA: TGTGCCAGCAGTCCCGTGGAGGGCGGTGAGCAGTTCTTC
CDR3 protein: CASSPVEGGEQFF

J gene: TRBJ2-3
D gene: -
clone size: -
V gene: TRBV20-1
CDR3 length: 15
CDR3 DNA: TGCAGTGCTAGGGGAATTGAGGCGCACACAGATACGCAGTATTTT
CDR3 protein: CSARGIEAHTDTQYF

J gene: TRBJ2-5
D gene: TRBD2
clone size: -
V gene: TRBV5-1
CDR3 length: 16
CDR3 DNA: TGCGCCAGCAGCTTGAGAGGCGGGAGTGGACAAGAGACCCAGTACTTC
CDR3 protein: CASSLRGGSGQETQYF

J gene: TRBJ1-4
D gene: TRBD1
clone size: -
V gene: TRBV3-1
CDR3 length: 16
CDR3 DNA: TGTGCCAGCAGCCACCGAGAGGGACAGCTTAATGAAAAACTGTTTTTT
CDR3 protein: CASSHREGQLNEKLFF

J gene: TRBJ1-4
D gene: -
clone size: -
V gene: TRBV4-3
CDR3 length: 15
CDR3 DNA: TGCGCCAGCAGCCAACTTGAAGTGACTAATGAAAAACTGTTTTTT
CDR3 protein: CASSQLEVTNEKLFF

J gene: TRBJ2-1
D gene: -
clone size: -
V gene: TRBV4-2
CDR3 length: 13
CDR3 DNA: TGTGCCAGCAGCCTCCACCCCGAGGATGAGCAGTTCTTC
CDR3 protein: CASSLHPEDEQFF

J gene: TRBJ2-7
D gene: TRBD1
clone size: -
V gene: TRBV7-9
CDR3 length: 17
CDR3 DNA: TGTGCCAGCAGCTTAGTCCACAGGGGGCCTTGGTTTCTCGAGCAGTACTTC
CDR3 protein: CASSLVHRGPWFLEQYF

J gene: TRBJ2-1
D gene: -
clone size: -
V gene: TRBV7-8
CDR3 length: 14
CDR3 DNA: TGTGCCAGCAGCTTAGCCAGCGCCCACAATGAGCAGTTCTTC
CDR3 protein: CASSLASAHNEQFF

J gene: TRBJ1-5
D gene: -
clone size: -
V gene: TRBV7-8
CDR3 length: 14
CDR3 DNA: TGTGCCAGCAGCTCAAACAGTGGTAATCAGCCCCAGCATTTT
CDR3 protein: CASSSNSGNQPQHF

J gene: TRBJ2-5
D gene: TRBD1
clone size: -
V gene: TRBV6-6
CDR3 length: 14
CDR3 DNA: TGTGCCAGCAGTTGGGGACAGTACCAAGAGACCCAGTACTTC
CDR3 protein: CASSWGQYQETQYF

J gene: TRBJ2-5
D gene: -
clone size: -
V gene: TRBV20-1
CDR3 length: 16
CDR3 DNA: TGCAGTGCTAGAATCATCGGGACCAATAAAGGGGAGACCCAGTACTTC
CDR3 protein: CSARIIGTNKGETQYF

J gene: TRBJ2-7
D gene: TRBD2
clone size: -
V gene: TRBV6-6
CDR3 length: 15
CDR3 DNA: TGTGCCAGCAGTTACGCGGGAGGGCCTTACTACGAGCAGTACTTC
CDR3 protein: CASSYAGGPYYEQYF

J gene: TRBJ1-5
D gene: TRBD1
clone size: -
V gene: TRBV20-1
CDR3 length: 12
CDR3 DNA: TGCAGTGCGGAGGGGGCGAATCAGCCCCAGCATTTT
CDR3 protein: CSAEGANQPQHF

J gene: TRBJ2-3
D gene: -
clone size: -
V gene: TRBV6-2/TRBV6-3
CDR3 length: 11
CDR3 DNA: TGTGCCAGCACTTGGGGAGATACGCAGTATTTT
CDR3 protein: CASTWGDTQYF

J gene: TRBJ2-7
D gene: TRBD2
clone size: -
V gene: TRBV7-2
CDR3 length: 14
CDR3 DNA: TGTGCCAGCAGGCCGGTACTAGCGGCCTACGAGCAGTACTTC
CDR3 protein: CASRPVLAAYEQYF

J gene: TRBJ2-5
D gene: TRBD2
clone size: once
V gene: TRBV28
CDR3 length: 16
CDR3 DNA: TGTGCCACCTTCGAACTAGCGGGAGGTAACCAAGAGACCCAGTACTTC
CDR3 protein: CATFELAGGNQETQYF

J gene: TRBJ2-5
D gene: -
clone size: few
V gene: TRBV20-1
CDR3 length: 14
CDR3 DNA: TGCAGTGCTAGAGAGGCGCGCATCCAAGAGACCCAGTACTTC
CDR3 protein: CSAREARIQETQYF

J gene: TRBJ1-6
D gene: TRBD1
clone size: -
V gene: TRBV7-3
CDR3 length: 15
CDR3 DNA: TGTGCCAGCAGCAGCACAGGGGGCGCTGGGTCACCCCTCCACTTT
CDR3 protein: CASSSTGGAGSPLHF

J gene: TRBJ2-1
D gene: -
clone size: -
V gene: TRBV20-1
CDR3 length: 16
CDR3 DNA: TGCAGTGCTAGTAAGAACGGAGTCAGCTCCTACAATGAGCAGTTCTTC
CDR3 protein: CSASKNGVSSYNEQFF

J gene: TRBJ2-2
D gene: -
clone size: -
V gene: TRBV4-3
CDR3 length: 18
CDR3 DNA: TGCGCCAGCAGCCTGTTTACTCCCAGGGGCGGCAGCACCGGGGAGCTGTTTTTT
CDR3 protein: CASSLFTPRGGSTGELFF

J gene: TRBJ1-6
D gene: -
clone size: -
V gene: TRBV20-1
CDR3 length: 15
CDR3 DNA: TGCAGTGCTCATTTTCTCCAGGGAGAGGATTCACCCCTCCACTTT
CDR3 protein: CSAHFLQGEDSPLHF

J gene: TRBJ2-7
D gene: -
clone size: -
V gene: TRBV4-3
CDR3 length: 13
CDR3 DNA: TGCGCCAGCAGTCCGCCAGGTATCTACGAGCAGTACTTC
CDR3 protein: CASSPPGIYEQYF

J gene: TRBJ1-1
D gene: -
clone size: few
V gene: TRBV20-1
CDR3 length: 17
CDR3 DNA: TGCAGTGCTAGAGATCTAGCTTCGAGGGCCATGAACACTGAAGCTTTCTTT
CDR3 protein: CSARDLASRAMNTEAFF

J gene: TRBJ2-1
D gene: TRBD2
clone size: -
V gene: TRBV5-6
CDR3 length: 17
CDR3 DNA: TGTGCCAGCGCCCCGGGGGGGGCCGACATAATCTACAATGAGCAGTTCTTC
CDR3 protein: CASAPGGADIIYNEQFF

J gene: TRBJ2-3
D gene: TRBD1
clone size: once
V gene: TRBV2
CDR3 length: 15
CDR3 DNA: TGTGCCAGCAGTTCCGACAGGGTGGGCACAGATACGCAGTATTTT
CDR3 protein: CASSSDRVGTDTQYF

J gene: TRBJ2-7
D gene: TRBD2
clone size: -
V gene: TRBV5-4
CDR3 length: 15
CDR3 DNA: TGTGCCAGCAGCTTCGGTAGCGGGACCTACAATGAGCAGTACTTC
CDR3 protein: CASSFGSGTYNEQYF

J gene: TRBJ2-7
D gene: TRBD2
clone size: -
V gene: TRBV4-2
CDR3 length: 18
CDR3 DNA: TGTGCCAGCAGCCGCCCCAAGGCAATCGGGACTAGCGGTTACGAGCAGTACTTC
CDR3 protein: CASSRPKAIGTSGYEQYF

J gene: TRBJ2-1
D gene: -
clone size: -
V gene: TRBV7-3
CDR3 length: 13
CDR3 DNA: TGTGCCAGCAGCTTTTTAGTCGATCACGAGCAGTTCTTC
CDR3 protein: CASSFLVDHEQFF

J gene: TRBJ2-1
D gene: -
clone size: once
V gene: TRBV10-3
CDR3 length: 15
CDR3 DNA: TGTGCCATCAGCGACGGTCTTAGCTCCTACAATGAGCAGTTCTTC
CDR3 protein: CAISDGLSSYNEQFF

J gene: TRBJ2-5
D gene: TRBD1
clone size: -
V gene: TRBV2
CDR3 length: 14
CDR3 DNA: TGTGCCAGCAAAGGTTCGGGACAGGGGGAGACCCAGTACTTC
CDR3 protein: CASKGSGQGETQYF

J gene: TRBJ1-4
D gene: -
clone size: few
V gene: TRBV18
CDR3 length: 14
CDR3 DNA: TGTGCCAGCTCACGGGCCCCGACTAATGAAAAACTGTTTTTT
CDR3 protein: CASSRAPTNEKLFF

J gene: TRBJ1-4
D gene: -
clone size: -
V gene: TRBV28
CDR3 length: 13
CDR3 DNA: TGTGCCAGCAAGGAGCCTACTAATGAAAAACTGTTTTTT
CDR3 protein: CASKEPTNEKLFF

J gene: TRBJ2-7
D gene: TRBD1
clone size: few
V gene: TRBV2
CDR3 length: 15
CDR3 DNA: TGTGCCAGCAGGGCCCGGACAGGAGAGGCCTACGAGCAGTACTTC
CDR3 protein: CASRARTGEAYEQYF

J gene: TRBJ1-1
D gene: TRBD1
clone size: -
V gene: TRBV12-3/TRBV12-4
CDR3 length: 14
CDR3 DNA: TGTGCCAGCAGGGGGACAGGGGTGAACACTGAAGCTTTCTTT
CDR3 protein: CASRGTGVNTEAFF

J gene: TRBJ2-7
D gene: -
clone size: few
V gene: TRBV20-1
CDR3 length: 14
CDR3 DNA: TGCAGTGCCTCTCCGGGACCGAAGTCCTACGAGCAGTACTTC
CDR3 protein: CSASPGPKSYEQYF

J gene: TRBJ1-4
D gene: TRBD1
clone size: many
V gene: TRBV16
CDR3 length: 15
CDR3 DNA: TGTGCCAGCAGCCCCGAGACAGGGCCCGGTGAAAAACTGTTTTTT
CDR3 protein: CASSPETGPGEKLFF

J gene: TRBJ1-2
D gene: -
clone size: -
V gene: TRBV3-1
CDR3 length: 13
CDR3 DNA: TGTGCCAGCAGCCAAGAGAGGTCAAACAGCTACACCTTC
CDR3 protein: CASSQERSNSYTF

J gene: TRBJ1-1
D gene: -
clone size: -
V gene: TRBV29-1
CDR3 length: 12
CDR3 DNA: TGCAGCGTTAGGGGCAGTGGTTGGGAAGCTTTCTTT
CDR3 protein: CSVRGSGWEAFF

J gene: TRBJ2-1
D gene: -
clone size: -
V gene: TRBV7-2
CDR3 length: 11
CDR3 DNA: TGTGCCAGCAGTACCCAGTATGAGCAGTTCTTC
CDR3 protein: CASSTQYEQFF

J gene: TRBJ2-1
D gene: TRBD2
clone size: -
V gene: TRBV12-3/TRBV12-4
CDR3 length: 14
CDR3 DNA: TGTGCCAGCAGTTTTGGGACTAGGTTGAATGAGCAGTTCTTC
CDR3 protein: CASSFGTRLNEQFF

J gene: TRBJ2-5
D gene: -
clone size: -
V gene: TRBV7-9
CDR3 length: 17
CDR3 DNA: TGTGCCAGCAGCTTCATTTGGGGGGCGCGGAACCAAGAGACCCAGTACTTC
CDR3 protein: CASSFIWGARNQETQYF

J gene: TRBJ1-1
D gene: -
clone size: few
V gene: TRBV20-1
CDR3 length: 16
CDR3 DNA: TGCAGTGCTAGGCGGGCAGAAAGACCCTCGAACACTGAAGCTTTCTTT
CDR3 protein: CSARRAERPSNTEAFF

J gene: TRBJ2-7
D gene: -
clone size: -
V gene: TRBV3-1
CDR3 length: 13
CDR3 DNA: TGTGCCAGCGGCGAATCCCCAGGTAACGAGCAGTACTTC
CDR3 protein: CASGESPGNEQYF

J gene: TRBJ1-2
D gene: TRBD1
clone size: -
V gene: TRBV7-9
CDR3 length: 16
CDR3 DNA: TGTGCCAGCAGCGCATCCCCGGGACAGGACCCATCCAGCTACACCTTC
CDR3 protein: CASSASPGQDPSSYTF

J gene: TRBJ2-1
D gene: -
clone size: -
V gene: TRBV5-1
CDR3 length: 15
CDR3 DNA: TGCGCCAGCAGCCCGTTTGCAGCGGACTACAATGAGCAGTTCTTC
CDR3 protein: CASSPFAADYNEQFF

J gene: TRBJ2-5
D gene: -
clone size: -
V gene: TRBV5-1
CDR3 length: 14
CDR3 DNA: TGCGCCAGCAGCTTGGGTCTTGACTGGGAGACCCAGTACTTC
CDR3 protein: CASSLGLDWETQYF

J gene: TRBJ2-1
D gene: TRBD1
clone size: -
V gene: TRBV28
CDR3 length: 14
CDR3 DNA: TGTGCCAGCGTGTGGGGGACAGTCTACAATGAGCAGTTCTTC
CDR3 protein: CASVWGTVYNEQFF

J gene: TRBJ1-2
D gene: -
clone size: -
V gene: TRBV3-1
CDR3 length: 14
CDR3 DNA: TGTGCCAGCAGCCATACGGGACGGCCTAATGGCTACACCTTC
CDR3 protein: CASSHTGRPNGYTF